This TCR beta chain was identified in a study of T cells after yellow fever vaccination. Turning to the study itself: Researchers used SMART-Seq v4 Ultra Low Input to prepare fractions that had low cell numbers.

Broader study findings: Abundant clonotypes from the bulk population could contaminate FACS-sorted repertoires.

Production of TCR cDNA was by 5'RACE template switching, which also added a universal primer site and UMIs. TCRdb re-called the 5' RACE reads with MiXCR, one entry per CDR3 protein. The sample has about 350,000 distinct CDR3 sequences; 9.5% to 13% are singletons. There are 17 residues in the CDR3. V was pared by 0 bases and J by 11 bases, with 13 bases of the junction left unmatched. CDR1 LGHNA and CDR2 YSLEER come from the germline V gene. This clonotype was counted between two and nine times. Its specificity is not known. The TCR was taken from a young man who received the YFV17D yellow fever vaccine. This material consisted of PBMCs, taken on the day of the first yellow fever vaccination. The rearrangement uses TRBV4-3 and TRBJ2-2; 9 nucleotides agree with TRBD2. The CDR3 DNA follows: TGCGCCAGCAGCCAAGAACGGGCGGCGGGGGGGCCGCGTGAGCTGTTTTTT. Translated: CASSQERAAGGPRELFF.